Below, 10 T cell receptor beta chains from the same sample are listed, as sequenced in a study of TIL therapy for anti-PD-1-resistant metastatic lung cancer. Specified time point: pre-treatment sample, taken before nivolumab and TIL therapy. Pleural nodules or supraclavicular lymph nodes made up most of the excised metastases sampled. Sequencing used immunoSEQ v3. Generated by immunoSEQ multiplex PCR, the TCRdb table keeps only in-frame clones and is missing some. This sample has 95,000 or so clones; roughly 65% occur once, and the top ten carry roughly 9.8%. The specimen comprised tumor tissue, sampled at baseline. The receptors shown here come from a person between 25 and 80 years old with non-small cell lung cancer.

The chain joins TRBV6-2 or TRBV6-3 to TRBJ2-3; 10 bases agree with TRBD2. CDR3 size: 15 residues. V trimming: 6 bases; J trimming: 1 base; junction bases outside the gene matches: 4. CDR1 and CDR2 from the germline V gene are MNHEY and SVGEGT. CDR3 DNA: TGTGCCAGCAGGTACCTAGCGGGGGGCACAGATACGCAGTATTTT. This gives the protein CASRYLAGGTDTQYF.

CDR3 sequence (DNA): TGTGCCAGCAAACGGAGGGCCGGGTCCTACAATGAGCAGTTCTTC. Its protein product is CASKRRAGSYNEQFF. The gene calls are TRBV28 and TRBJ2-1, with a tentative D call TRBD2 (6 bases). The CDR3 consists of 15 residues. With 7 bases removed from V and 1 base from J, the gap between germline ends came to 14 bases. Germline V gene lookup returns CDR1 MDHEN and CDR2 SYDVKM.

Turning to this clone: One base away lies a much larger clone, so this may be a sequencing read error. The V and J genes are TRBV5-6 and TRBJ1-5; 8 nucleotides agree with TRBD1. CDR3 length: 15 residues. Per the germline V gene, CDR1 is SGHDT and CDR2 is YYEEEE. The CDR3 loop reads CVSSMTGTGNQPQHF. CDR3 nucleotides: TGTGTCAGCAGCATGACCGGGACAGGAAATCAGCCCCAGCATTTT.

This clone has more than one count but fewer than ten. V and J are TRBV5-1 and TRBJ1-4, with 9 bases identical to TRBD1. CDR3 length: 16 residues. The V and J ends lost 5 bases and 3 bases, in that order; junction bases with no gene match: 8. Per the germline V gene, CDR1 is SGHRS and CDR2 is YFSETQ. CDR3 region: CASSFTGGPANEKLFF. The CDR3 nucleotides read TGCGCCAGCAGTTTTACAGGGGGCCCGGCTAATGAAAAACTGTTTTTT.

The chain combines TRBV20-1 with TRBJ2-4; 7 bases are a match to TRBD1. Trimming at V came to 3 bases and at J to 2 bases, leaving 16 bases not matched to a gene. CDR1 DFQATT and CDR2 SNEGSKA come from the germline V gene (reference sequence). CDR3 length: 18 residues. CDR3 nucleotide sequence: TGCAGTGCTAGTCCCGGGACAGCCTTTTCTCTAACCAAAAACATTCAGTACTTC. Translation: CSASPGTAFSLTKNIQYF.

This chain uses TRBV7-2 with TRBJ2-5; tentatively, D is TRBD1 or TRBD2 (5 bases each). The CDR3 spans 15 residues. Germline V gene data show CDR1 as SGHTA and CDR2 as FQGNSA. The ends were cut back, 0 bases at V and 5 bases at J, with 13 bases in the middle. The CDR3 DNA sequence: TGTGCCAGCAGCTTAGCGCCGGGACCGAAGGAGACCCAGTACTTC. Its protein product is CASSLAPGPKETQYF.

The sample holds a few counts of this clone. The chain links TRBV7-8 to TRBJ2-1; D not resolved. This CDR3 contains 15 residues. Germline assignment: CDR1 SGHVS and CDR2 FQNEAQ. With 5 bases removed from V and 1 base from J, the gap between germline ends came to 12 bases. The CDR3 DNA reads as TGTGCCAGCAGCCTCACGGACCTATCCTACAATGAGCAGTTCTTC. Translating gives CASSLTDLSYNEQFF.

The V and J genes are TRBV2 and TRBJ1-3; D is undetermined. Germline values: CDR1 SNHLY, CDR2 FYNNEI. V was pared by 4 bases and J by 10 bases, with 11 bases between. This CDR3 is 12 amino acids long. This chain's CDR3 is CASSAGVTTIYF. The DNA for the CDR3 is TGTGCCAGCAGTGCAGGTGTAACGACCATATATTTT.

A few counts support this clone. CDR3 in amino acids: CASSPKWGELFF. The CDR3 DNA reads TGTGCCAGCAGTCCGAAATGGGGGGAGCTGTTTTTT. The chain employs TRBV2 and TRBJ2-2, with D hard to call. With 5 bases removed from V and 8 bases from J, the gap between germline ends came to 9 bases. Germline CDR1 reads SNHLY; CDR2 reads FYNNEI. CDR3 length: 12 amino acids.

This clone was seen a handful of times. This CDR3 is CASSWGTENSPLHF. In DNA, the CDR3 is TGCGCCAGCAGCTGGGGGACAGAGAATTCACCCCTCCACTTT. The rearrangement links TRBV5-1 to TRBJ1-6; 7 nucleotides line up with TRBD1. This CDR3 region has 14 residues. The germline V gene encodes CDR1 SGHRS and CDR2 YFSETQ. V was clipped by 3 bases and J by 7 bases; unmatched bases: 4.